Presented here are 22 T cell receptor beta chains from one specimen sequenced in a study of T cells in Graves' hyperthyroidism and ophthalmopathy. Template material for amplifying TCR beta CDR3 regions consisted of RNA transcripts. The HTBI set primed first-round TCR CDR3 RT-PCR. In TCRdb, the multiplex PCR reads were re-called with MiXCR into one record per CDR3 protein. The sample carries roughly 380,000 distinct CDR3 sequences, less than 15% recorded once. The sample was blood. These receptors came from a man aged 25 to 40 with Graves' hyperthyroidism that later progressed to Graves' ophthalmopathy.

This clonotype has only a few counts. The V call is TRBV9, the J call TRBJ2-5; TRBD2 matches 8 bases. Trimming cost V 0 bases and J 4 bases; bases outside gene matches: 5. The CDR3 loop spans 15 amino acids. Per the germline V gene, CDR1 is SGDLS and CDR2 is YYNGEE. CDR3 in DNA: TGTGCCAGCAGCGTAGACGGGAGGGCAGGAGAGACCCAGTACTTC. As protein: CASSVDGRAGETQYF.

This clonotype has a handful of counts. The chain uses TRBV20-1 and TRBJ2-4; 16 nucleotides align to TRBD2. The CDR3 extends over 17 amino acids. Germline V gives CDR1 DFQATT, CDR2 SNEGSKA (reference sequence). The ends lost 5 bases at V and 0 bases at J; junction bases unmatched: 4. CDR3 DNA: TGCAGTGCTTCGGGACTAGCGGGGGGGCTAGCCAAAAACATTCAGTACTTC. Protein sequence: CSASGLAGGLAKNIQYF.

This clonotype has ten or more counts. The V gene is TRBV11-2, the J gene TRBJ2-5; tentatively, D is TRBD1 or TRBD2 (5 bases each). Per germline, CDR1 SGHAT and CDR2 FQNNGV. The CDR3 has 14 amino acids. V was trimmed by 0 bases and J by 5 bases, leaving 10 bases between them. CDR3 protein: CASSLERGRETQYF. As DNA, the CDR3 is TGTGCCAGCAGCTTAGAGAGGGGAAGGGAGACCCAGTACTTC.

This clonotype has only a few counts. The chain has TRBV3-1 and TRBJ1-3; TRBD1 is a possible D gene (5 bases). CDR3 length: 14 amino acids. Trimming took off 1 base at V and 7 bases at J, with 11 bases between the two ends. Germline CDR1 LGHDT, CDR2 YNNKEL (reference sequence). The CDR3 loop is CASSQAAGGNTIYF. The CDR3 bases are TGTGCCAGCAGCCAAGCAGCGGGGGGGAACACCATATATTTT.

The gene calls are TRBV20-1 and TRBJ1-5; D might be TRBD1 (6 bases). The CDR3 sequence is 15 residues long. Germline loops: CDR1 DFQATT, CDR2 SNEGSKA (reference sequence). Trimming removed 3 bases from V and 3 bases from J, with 15 bases in between. The CDR3 DNA reads TGCAGTGCTAGTATTGGGGGCTCGTACAATCAGCCCCAGCATTTT. Its protein is CSASIGGSYNQPQHF.

This clonotype was seen repeatedly, ten times or more. The chain links TRBV28 to TRBJ1-4; no definite D call. This CDR3 comprises 14 residues. The germline V gene encodes CDR1 MDHEN and CDR2 SYDVKM. V was pared by 8 bases and J by 1 base, with 11 bases between. The CDR3 nucleotides read TGTGCCAGCGGAAAGGGTGGAACTAATGAAAAACTGTTTTTT. This sequence encodes CASGKGGTNEKLFF. The whole variable domain, remainder taken from reference TRBV28 and TRBJ1-4, is DVKVTQSSRYLVKRTGEKVFLECVQDMDHENMFWYRQDPGLGLRLIYFSYDVKMKEKGDIPEGYSVSREKKERFSLILESASTNQTSMYLCASGKGGTNEKLFFGSGTQLSVL.

Turning to this clonotype: A much larger clone differs from this one at a single base, so this may be a read error. The chain combines TRBV3-1 with TRBJ1-5, with D possibly matching TRBD1 (5 bases). Germline CDR1 is LGHDT and CDR2 is YNNKEL (reference sequence). This CDR3 comprises 15 residues. The CDR3 DNA is TGTGCCAGCAGCCAAGTTTCAGGGACGAATCAGCCCGAGCATTTT. Residues: CASSQVSGTNQPEHF. The whole variable domain, remainder taken from reference TRBV3-1 and TRBJ1-5, is DTAVSQTPKYLVTQMGNDKSIKCEQNLGHDTMYWYKQDSKKFLKIMFSYNNKELIINETVPNRFSPKSPDKAHLNLHINSLELGDSAVYFCASSQVSGTNQPEHFGDGTRLSIL.

This clonotype was detected many times. The rearrangement uses TRBV7-9 and TRBJ1-3; 10 positions match TRBD1. The germline gives CDR1 SEHNR, CDR2 FQNEAQ (reference sequence). The CDR3 totals 15 residues. The V segment lost 5 bases and the J segment 4 bases; nucleotides outside the gene matches: 5. In DNA, the CDR3 is TGTGCCAGCAGCCAGACAGGGGGCGCCGGAAACACCATATATTTT. It yields the protein CASSQTGGAGNTIYF.

This clonotype was counted at least ten times. This chain uses TRBV20-1 with TRBJ2-3; the D is unclear. CDR1 and CDR2 (germline): DFQATT, SNEGSKA (reference sequence). V was trimmed by 0 bases and J by 0 bases, leaving 4 bases between them. The CDR3 extends over 13 amino acids. The CDR3 DNA sequence: TGCAGTGCTAGAGACACTAGCACAGATACGCAGTATTTT. It translates to CSARDTSTDTQYF.

This clonotype was detected many times. The V gene is TRBV28, the J gene TRBJ1-2, with TRBD1 as a possible D gene (6 bases). V was cut by 1 base and J by 6 bases, with 15 bases left in between. The CDR3 contains 15 residues. Per the germline V gene, CDR1 is MDHEN and CDR2 is SYDVKM. CDR3 sequence reads: CASSLSRGGTDGYTF. Here the CDR3 DNA reads TGTGCCAGCAGTTTATCCAGGGGAGGGACTGATGGCTACACCTTC.

This clonotype was observed at least ten times. The chain uses TRBV5-1 and TRBJ2-1; 10 bases map to TRBD2. The CDR3 covers 14 residues. V shed 4 bases, J shed 5 bases, and the junction held 3 bases outside the gene matches. Per germline, CDR1 SGHRS and CDR2 YFSETQ. The CDR3 region has the DNA TGCGCCAGCAGCACCGGGACTAGCGACAATGAGCAGTTCTTC. Encoded protein: CASSTGTSDNEQFF.

There are many counts of this clonotype. This chain joins TRBV7-9 and TRBJ2-7, with TRBD1 matching over 10 bases. J was trimmed by 4 bases and V by 3 bases; bases with no gene match: 3. This CDR3 has 14 amino acids. From germline, CDR1 is SEHNR and CDR2 FQNEAQ (reference sequence). This chain's CDR3 is CASSLTGGIYEQYF. The CDR3 DNA follows: TGTGCCAGCAGCTTGACAGGGGGCATATACGAGCAGTACTTC. Full variable domain (outside the CDR3, taken from reference TRBV7-9 and TRBJ2-7): DTGVSQNPRHKITKRGQNVTFRCDPISEHNRLYWYRQTLGQGPEFLTYFQNEAQLEKSRLLSDRFSAERPKGSFSTLEIQRTEQGDSAMYLCASSLTGGIYEQYFGPGTRLTVT.

For this clonotype: This could be a read error, since a much larger clone is one nucleotide away. This CDR3 fails to terminate in the conserved phenylalanine or tryptophan, so it likely reflects a read error. The V and J genes are TRBV7-9 and TRBJ2-1; 7 bases are a match to TRBD1. The CDR3 totals 17 residues. Trimming took 1 base from V and 2 from J; bases not matched to a gene: 8. Germline V gene sequence: CDR1 SEHNR, CDR2 FQNEAQ (reference sequence). The CDR3 DNA sequence: TGTGCCAGCAGCTTAGGTCTGGACAGGCGAACCTACAATGAGCAGTTCCTC. As protein: CASSLGLDRRTYNEQFL.

The chain combines TRBV5-6 with TRBJ1-1; 8 bases align to TRBD1. This CDR3 contains 14 residues. Unmatched junction bases numbered 7, after V lost 5 bases and J lost 4 bases. In germline, CDR1 is SGHDT, CDR2 YYEEEE. CDR3 loop: CASSWTGSGTEAFF. The CDR3 region has the DNA TGTGCCAGCAGTTGGACAGGGTCGGGCACTGAAGCTTTCTTT. The complete variable domain, with remaining parts taken from reference TRBV5-6 and TRBJ1-1, reads DAGVTQSPTHLIKTRGQQVTLRCSPKSGHDTVSWYQQALGQGPQFIFQYYEEEERQRGNFPDRFSGHQFPNYSSELNVNALLLGDSALYLCASSWTGSGTEAFFGQGTRLTVV.

This clonotype was seen more than once but under ten times. The chain is built from TRBV5-1 and TRBJ2-1; no clear D. The CDR3 is made up of 13 amino acids. The V gene's germline CDR1 is SGHRS and CDR2 YFSETQ. Written as DNA, the CDR3 is TGCGCAAGCTACGGTGGCGCCTACAATGAGCAGTTCTTC. Translated, it gives CASYGGAYNEQFF.

This clonotype was counted at least ten times. The V call is TRBV20-1, the J call TRBJ1-2; D is uncertain. V was pared by 0 bases and J by 3 bases, with 8 bases between. The CDR3 has 13 amino acids. Germline CDR1 DFQATT, CDR2 SNEGSKA (reference sequence). This chain's CDR3 is CSARDAWDYGYTF. The CDR3 nucleotides are TGCAGTGCTAGAGATGCGTGGGACTATGGCTACACCTTC.

This clonotype was counted ten times or more. The chain uses TRBV6-1 and TRBJ2-7; D unclear. The germline V gene has CDR1 MNHNS and CDR2 SASEGT. The V end lost 5 bases, the J end lost 3 bases, and 11 bases lay between the germline ends. The CDR3 runs 13 residues. The DNA for the CDR3 is TGTGCCAGCAGTTTCGACGGAATCTACGAGCAGTACTTC. Amino acid sequence: CASSFDGIYEQYF.

In its sample, this clonotype was seen once. With a much larger clone just one base away, this may be a read error. The chain combines TRBV7-8 with TRBJ1-4; D unresolved. The CDR3 contains 13 residues. Germline V lookup: CDR1 SGHVS, CDR2 FQNEAQ. This CDR3 reads CASSLARGEKPFF. DNA for the CDR3: TGTGCCAGCAGCTTAGCGCGGGGTGAAAAACCGTTTTTT. The whole variable domain, filled in from reference TRBV7-8 and TRBJ1-4, reads GAGVSQSPRYKVAKRGQDVALRCDPISGHVSLFWYQQALGQGPEFLTYFQNEAQLDKSGLPSDRFFAERPEGSVSTLKIQRTQQEDSAVYLCASSLARGEKPFFGSGTQLSVL.

This clonotype was seen many times. The chain employs TRBV30 and TRBJ1-1; 7 bases are a match to TRBD1. Trimming cost V 4 bases and J 4 bases; bases outside gene matches: 6. CDR3 length: 13 residues. Germline-derived CDR1 and CDR2 are GTSNPN and SVGIG (reference sequence). CDR3 nucleotide sequence: TGTGCCTGGACCTATACAGGGGTCACTGAAGCTTTCTTT. It specifies CAWTYTGVTEAFF.

This clonotype was seen repeatedly, ten times or more. This chain joins TRBV12-3 or TRBV12-4 and TRBJ2-7; no clear D. Trimming left V 3 bases short and J 2 bases short, with 5 bases between. The CDR3 sequence is 12 residues long. The CDR3 region is CASSFGPYEQYF. CDR3 DNA sequence: TGTGCCAGCAGTTTTGGGCCCTACGAGCAGTACTTC.

Only a few counts were recorded for this clonotype. The V gene is TRBV7-9, the J gene TRBJ2-7; TRBD1 matches at 10 bases. The J segment lost 5 bases and the V segment lost 3 bases, leaving 4 bases of the junction unmatched. The CDR3 sequence is 14 residues long. Germline-derived CDR1 and CDR2 are SEHNR and FQNEAQ (reference sequence). The CDR3: CASSFGDRGNEQYF. In nucleotides, the CDR3 is TGTGCCAGCAGCTTTGGGGACAGGGGCAACGAGCAGTACTTC.

This clonotype was seen many times. CDR3 sequence: CASSPGDPSYEQYF. In DNA form, the CDR3 reads TGTGCCAGCAGCCCCGGGGACCCATCCTACGAGCAGTACTTC. The chain couples TRBV11-2 to TRBJ2-7, with D perhaps being TRBD1 or TRBD2 (5 bases each). Germline CDR1 SGHAT, CDR2 FQNNGV. The V end lost 5 bases, the J end lost 1 base, and 12 bases lay between the germline ends. This CDR3 has 14 amino acids.